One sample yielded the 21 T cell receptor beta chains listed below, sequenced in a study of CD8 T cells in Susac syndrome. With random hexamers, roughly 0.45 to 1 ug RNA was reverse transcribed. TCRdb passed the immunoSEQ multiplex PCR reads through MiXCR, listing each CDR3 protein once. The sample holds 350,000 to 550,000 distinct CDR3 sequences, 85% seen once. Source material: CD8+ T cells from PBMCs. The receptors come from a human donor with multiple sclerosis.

The CDR3 is CASSLAEGGREKLFF. The DNA for the CDR3 is TGTGCCAGCAGCTTAGCGGAAGGGGGCAGAGAAAAACTGTTTTTT. J is TRBJ1-4 and V is TRBV7-9; 7 bases line up with TRBD1. The CDR3 totals 15 residues. CDR1 is SEHNR and CDR2 is FQNEAQ in the germline V gene (reference sequence). J was trimmed by 8 bases and V by 0 bases; bases with no gene match: 6.

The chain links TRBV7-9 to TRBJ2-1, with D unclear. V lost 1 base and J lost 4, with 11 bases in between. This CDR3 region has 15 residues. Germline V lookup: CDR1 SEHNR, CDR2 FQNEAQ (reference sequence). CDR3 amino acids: CASSLGVQEYNEQFF. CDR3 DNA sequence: TGTGCCAGCAGCTTAGGGGTCCAGGAATACAATGAGCAGTTCTTC.

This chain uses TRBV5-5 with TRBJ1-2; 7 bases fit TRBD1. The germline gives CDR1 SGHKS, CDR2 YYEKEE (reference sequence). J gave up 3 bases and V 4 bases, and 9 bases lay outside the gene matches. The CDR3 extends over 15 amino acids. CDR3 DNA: TGTGCCAGCAGCGCCGGACAGGCGGAGGACTATGGCTACACCTTC. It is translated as CASSAGQAEDYGYTF.

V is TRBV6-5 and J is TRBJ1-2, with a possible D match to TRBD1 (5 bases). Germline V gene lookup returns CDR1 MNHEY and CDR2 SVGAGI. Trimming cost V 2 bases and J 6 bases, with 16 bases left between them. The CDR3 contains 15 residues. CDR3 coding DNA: TGTGCCAGCAGTTACGCGCAGGGATCTAGGGATGGCTACACCTTC. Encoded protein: CASSYAQGSRDGYTF.

In nucleotides, the CDR3 is TGTGCCAGCAGTTCATGGACAGGGGGGAACGAGCAGTACTTC. Protein product: CASSSWTGGNEQYF. This rearrangement joins TRBV27 to TRBJ2-7, with 10 positions matching TRBD1. After removal of 4 bases from V and 5 bases from J, the junction contained 5 bases not matched to a gene. CDR3 length: 14 residues. Germline V gene data show CDR1 as MNHEY and CDR2 as SMNVEV (reference sequence).

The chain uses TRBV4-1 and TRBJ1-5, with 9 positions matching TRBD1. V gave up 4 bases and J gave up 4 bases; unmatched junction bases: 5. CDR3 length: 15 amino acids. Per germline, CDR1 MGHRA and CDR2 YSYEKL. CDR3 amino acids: CASSPWTGVNQPQHF. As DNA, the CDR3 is TGCGCCAGCAGCCCTTGGACAGGGGTAAATCAGCCCCAGCATTTT.

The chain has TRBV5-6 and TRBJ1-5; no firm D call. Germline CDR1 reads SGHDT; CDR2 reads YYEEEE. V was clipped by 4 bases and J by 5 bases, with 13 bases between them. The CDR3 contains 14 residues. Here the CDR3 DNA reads TGTGCCAGCAGCCTAAACAGATACCATCAGCCCCAGCATTTT. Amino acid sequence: CASSLNRYHQPQHF.

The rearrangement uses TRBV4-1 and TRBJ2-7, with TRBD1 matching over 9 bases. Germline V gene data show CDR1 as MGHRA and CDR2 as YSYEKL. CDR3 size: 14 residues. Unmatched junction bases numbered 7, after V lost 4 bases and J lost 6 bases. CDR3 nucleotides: TGCGCCAGCAGCCCGGGACAGGGAGGGGGCGAGCAGTACTTC. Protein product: CASSPGQGGGEQYF.

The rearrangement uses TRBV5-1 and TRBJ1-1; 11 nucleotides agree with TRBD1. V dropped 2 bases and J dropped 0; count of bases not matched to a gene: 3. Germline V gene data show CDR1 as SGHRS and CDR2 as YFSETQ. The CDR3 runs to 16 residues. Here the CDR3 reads CASSFGDRGMNTEAFF. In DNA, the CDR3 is TGCGCCAGCAGCTTTGGGGACAGGGGGATGAACACTGAAGCTTTCTTT.

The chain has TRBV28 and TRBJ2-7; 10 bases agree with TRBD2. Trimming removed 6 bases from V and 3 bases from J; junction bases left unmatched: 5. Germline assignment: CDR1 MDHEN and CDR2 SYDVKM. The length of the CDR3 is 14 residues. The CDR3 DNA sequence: TGTGCCAGCAGCAGCGGGAGGGTGAACTACGAGCAGTACTTC. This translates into CASSSGRVNYEQYF.

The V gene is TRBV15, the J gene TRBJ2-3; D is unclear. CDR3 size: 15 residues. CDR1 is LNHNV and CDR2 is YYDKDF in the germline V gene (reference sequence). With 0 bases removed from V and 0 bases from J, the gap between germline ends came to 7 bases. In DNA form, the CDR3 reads TGTGCCACCAGCAGAGATCGTCCAAGCACAGATACGCAGTATTTT. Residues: CATSRDRPSTDTQYF.

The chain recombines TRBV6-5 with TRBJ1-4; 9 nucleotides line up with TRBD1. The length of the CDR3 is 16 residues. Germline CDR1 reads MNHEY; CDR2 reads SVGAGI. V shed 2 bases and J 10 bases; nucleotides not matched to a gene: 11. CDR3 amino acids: CASSYTPGQGLAKLFF. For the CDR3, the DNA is TGTGCCAGCAGTTACACCCCGGGACAGGGCTTGGCAAAACTGTTTTTT.

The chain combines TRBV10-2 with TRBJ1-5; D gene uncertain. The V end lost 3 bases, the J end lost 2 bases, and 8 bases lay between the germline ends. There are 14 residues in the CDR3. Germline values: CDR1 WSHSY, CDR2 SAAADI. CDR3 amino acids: CASSERRGNQPQHF. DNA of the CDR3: TGCGCCAGCAGTGAAAGGAGGGGCAATCAGCCCCAGCATTTT.

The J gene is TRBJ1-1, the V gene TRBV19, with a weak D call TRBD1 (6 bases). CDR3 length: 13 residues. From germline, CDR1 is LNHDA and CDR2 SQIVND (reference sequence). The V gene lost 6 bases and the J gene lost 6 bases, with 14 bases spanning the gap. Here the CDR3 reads CASSQLYRAEAFF. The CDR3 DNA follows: TGTGCCAGTAGCCAACTTTACAGGGCTGAAGCTTTCTTT.

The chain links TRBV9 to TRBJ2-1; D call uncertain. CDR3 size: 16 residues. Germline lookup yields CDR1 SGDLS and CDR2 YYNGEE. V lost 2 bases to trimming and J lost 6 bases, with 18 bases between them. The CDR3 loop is CASSVLTRGGSNEQFF. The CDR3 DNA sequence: TGTGCCAGCAGCGTGCTTACAAGAGGCGGTTCCAATGAGCAGTTCTTC.

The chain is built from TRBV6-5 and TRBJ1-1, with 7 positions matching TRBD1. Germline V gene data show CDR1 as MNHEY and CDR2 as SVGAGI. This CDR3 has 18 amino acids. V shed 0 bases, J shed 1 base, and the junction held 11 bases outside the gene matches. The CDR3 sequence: CASSYSTSGGTSNTEAFF. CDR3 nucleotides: TGTGCCAGCAGTTACTCGACCTCAGGGGGGACTTCGAACACTGAAGCTTTCTTT.

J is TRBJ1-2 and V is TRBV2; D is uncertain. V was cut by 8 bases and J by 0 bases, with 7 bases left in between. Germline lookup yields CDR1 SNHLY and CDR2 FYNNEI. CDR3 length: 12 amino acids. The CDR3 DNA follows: TGTGCCAGCCTCTTGGCTAACTATGGCTACACCTTC. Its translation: CASLLANYGYTF.

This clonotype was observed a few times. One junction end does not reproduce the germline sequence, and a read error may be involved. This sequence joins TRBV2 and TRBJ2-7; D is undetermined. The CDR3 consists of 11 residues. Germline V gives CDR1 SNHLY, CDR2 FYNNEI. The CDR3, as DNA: TGTGCCAGTAGTGACGCCTACGAGCAGTACTTC. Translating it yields CASSDAYEQYF.

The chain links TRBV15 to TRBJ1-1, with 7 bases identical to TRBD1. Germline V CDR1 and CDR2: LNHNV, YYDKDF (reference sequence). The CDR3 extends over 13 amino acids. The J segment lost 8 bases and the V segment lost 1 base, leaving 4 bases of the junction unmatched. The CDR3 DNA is TGTGCCACCAGCAGAGGGCCGGACAGGGAAGCTTTCTTT. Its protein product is CATSRGPDREAFF.

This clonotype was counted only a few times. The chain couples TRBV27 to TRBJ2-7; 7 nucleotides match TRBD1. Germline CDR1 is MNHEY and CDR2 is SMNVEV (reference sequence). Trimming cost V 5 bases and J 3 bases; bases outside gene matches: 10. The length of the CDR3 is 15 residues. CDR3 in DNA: TGTGCCAGCAGTCCCACCGGGACAGAGGACTACGAGCAGTACTTC. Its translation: CASSPTGTEDYEQYF.

CDR3 in DNA: TGTGCCACCTCGAGCGGGCCTTTTATGAACACTGAAGCTTTCTTT. This codes for CATSSGPFMNTEAFF. V is TRBV19 and J is TRBJ1-1; D gene uncertain. V dropped 10 bases and J dropped 0 bases, with 18 bases sitting between them. The germline CDR1 and CDR2 sequences are LNHDA and SQIVND (reference sequence). The CDR3 is made up of 15 amino acids.